A selection of T cell receptor beta chains follows, all from one sample in a study of low-dose radiotherapy and immunotherapy resistance in tumors. TCRdb used MiXCR to reprocess the reads, holding one entry per CDR3 protein. Among roughly 48,000 distinct CDR3 sequences, around a third were seen once, and the ten largest hold approximately 8.4%. The sequencing here drew on PBMCs, taken after low-dose radiotherapy plus immunotherapy. Every receptor here comes from a male donor with rectosigmoid adenocarcinoma. Each CDR3 is given with its conserved first and last residue. A D gene is named only where the DNA matches it firmly. Size is stated for part of the rows, as once, few or many counts, or as a class when the clone is expanded.

abundance	v_gene	j_gene	d_gene	CDR3nt	CDR3aa
many	TRBV12-3/TRBV12-4	TRBJ2-1	.	TGTGCCAGCAGTTCGGACTTTAGCGATGAGCAGTTCTTC	CASSSDFSDEQFF
few	TRBV18	TRBJ1-1	TRBD1	TGTGCCAGCTCACCACTCACAGGGGGCAAGGACACTGAAGCTTTCTTT	CASSPLTGGKDTEAFF
.	TRBV20-1	TRBJ2-1	.	TGCAGTGCTAGAGATCTCAGGAGGGCTCAAGAGCAGTTCTTC	CSARDLRRAQEQFF
.	TRBV19	TRBJ2-2	TRBD2	TGTGCCAATAGTCTCACCGGGACTAGAAGTACCGGGGAGCTGTTTTTT	CANSLTGTRSTGELFF
many	TRBV28	TRBJ2-4	.	TGTGCCAGCGAGTCGCAGGGGGGGGAAAACATTCAGTACTTC	CASESQGGENIQYF
many	TRBV12-3/TRBV12-4	TRBJ1-1	.	TGTGCCAGCAGTTTACTAAGAGGGATAGCTTTCTTT	CASSLLRGIAFF
.	TRBV6-6	TRBJ1-1	.	TGTGCCAGCAGTTTGCAGGGTCGGACTGAAGCTTTCTTT	CASSLQGRTEAFF
many	TRBV2	TRBJ2-1	TRBD2	TGTGCCAGCAGTGCGGCTAGCGGGAGTGTCGACAATGAGCAGTTCTTC	CASSAASGSVDNEQFF
medium-sized	TRBV7-2	TRBJ2-1	.	TGTGCCAGCAGCCGCAGAATGGGGAGAATCAATGAGCAGTTCTTC	CASSRRMGRINEQFF
.	TRBV6-5	TRBJ1-1	.	TGTGCCAGCAGTTACGCAGCGAACACTGAAGCTTTCTTT	CASSYAANTEAFF
.	TRBV25-1	TRBJ1-3	.	TGTGCCAGCAGACAGTCCGCGACCTCTGGAAACACCATATATTTT	CASRQSATSGNTIYF
.	TRBV5-1	TRBJ1-2	.	TGCGCCAGCAGCTTGGCCGACCCAGGGCGGAACTATGGCTACACCTTC	CASSLADPGRNYGYTF
.	TRBV30	TRBJ1-5	.	TGTGCCTGGCGGGGGCAGGTCAATCAGCCCCAGCATTTT	CAWRGQVNQPQHF
few	TRBV28	TRBJ2-7	TRBD2	TGTGCCAGCAGTGCCCAGCTAGCGGGAGTTCGGGAGCAGTACTTC	CASSAQLAGVREQYF
few	TRBV11-2	TRBJ2-1	TRBD2	TGTGCCAGCAGCTTTAGCGGGGGAGTATACAATGAGCAGTTCTTC	CASSFSGGVYNEQFF
.	TRBV18	TRBJ2-7	.	TGTGCCAGCTCATTAACGGGCGTATCCTACGAGCAGTACTTC	CASSLTGVSYEQYF
.	TRBV18	TRBJ2-1	TRBD1	TGTGCCAGCTCACCACCGGACAGGGGGCGAAATGAGCAGTTCTTC	CASSPPDRGRNEQFF
.	TRBV28	TRBJ2-3	TRBD2	TGTGCCAGCAGTTCCCCGGGGAGACTACTAGCGGGAGGACGAGATACGCAGTATTTT	CASSSPGRLLAGGRDTQYF
many	TRBV28	TRBJ2-3	.	TGTGCCAGCAGTTCCTACCTTGGGGCAGCAGATACGCAGTATTTT	CASSSYLGAADTQYF
few	TRBV6-2/TRBV6-3	TRBJ2-3	TRBD1	TGTGCCAGCAGTGAATACGGGACAGGGCTTCAAGTCGCAGCGCAGTATTTT	CASSEYGTGLQVAAQYF
many	TRBV6-2/TRBV6-3	TRBJ1-5	.	TGTGCCAGCAGGACAGGACAGATCAATCAGCCCCAGCATTTT	CASRTGQINQPQHF
many	TRBV9	TRBJ2-7	.	TGTGCCAGCAGCGGGAACATTGCTCCCTCCTACGAGCAGTACTTC	CASSGNIAPSYEQYF
few	TRBV27	TRBJ1-1	.	TGTGCCGCCAGAGCGTCAGGGAGGACTGAAGCTTTCTTT	CAARASGRTEAFF
many	TRBV5-1	TRBJ2-7	.	TGCGCCAGTACGGGGCCCTCCTACGAGCAGTACTTC	CASTGPSYEQYF
many	TRBV27	TRBJ1-5	.	TGTGCCAGCAGTTTCCTGGGGGGGAGTCAGCCCCAGCATTTT	CASSFLGGSQPQHF
many	TRBV6-1	TRBJ1-5	.	TGTGCCAGCAGTGAAAACTGGGTAGTGAGCAATCAGCCCCAGCATTTT	CASSENWVVSNQPQHF
few	TRBV4-1	TRBJ1-3	.	TGCGCCAGCAGCCAAGAACAGGGCTCTGGAAACACCATATATTTT	CASSQEQGSGNTIYF
few	TRBV5-4	TRBJ2-5	.	TGTGCCAGCAGCTTGGGACGAGAGACCCAGTACTTC	CASSLGRETQYF
.	TRBV5-1	TRBJ1-5	.	TGCGCCAGCAGCCCGGGCCCACGAAATAGCAATCAGCCCCAGCATTTT	CASSPGPRNSNQPQHF